One sample yielded the 15 T cell receptor beta chains listed below, sequenced in a study. Each CDR3 protein is one row after TCRdb ran MiXCR on the 5' RACE reads. The table has about 10,000 distinct CDR3 sequences, around a quarter seen once. Sequenced: naive CD4+ T cells sorted from a lymph node. Regarding subset: naive CD4+ T cells, CD4+CD45RA+CD25-. Receptors were obtained from a female donor with breast cancer.

This chain uses TRBV12-3 or TRBV12-4 with TRBJ1-1; a weak D match, TRBD1 (5 bases). Deletions cut 4 bases from V and 8 bases from J, with 11 bases between. The CDR3 runs 12 residues. CDR3 coding DNA: TGTGCCAGCAGTTCGGGGCAGTACGAAGCTTTCTTT. Amino acid sequence: CASSSGQYEAFF.

The chain links TRBV5-6 to TRBJ1-6; no clear D. Germline V gene lookup returns CDR1 SGHDT and CDR2 YYEEEE. The V gene lost 3 bases and the J gene lost 7 bases, with 5 bases spanning the gap. This CDR3 is 12 amino acids long. The CDR3 DNA reads TGTGCCAGCAGCTCTGGGAATTCACCCCTCCACTTT. It encodes CASSSGNSPLHF.

Points on this clonotype: A much larger clone lies one base from this, so it may be a read error. The V and J genes are TRBV6-6 and TRBJ2-3; 7 nucleotides line up with TRBD2. CDR3 length: 14 amino acids. Germline V gives CDR1 MNHNY, CDR2 SVGAGI (reference sequence). The DNA of the CDR3 is TGTGGCAGCAGTCCTCGGGGGGAACCAGATACGCAGTATTTT. It yields the protein CGSSPRGEPDTQYF.

This clonotype is judged medium-sized. J is TRBJ2-1 and V is TRBV3-1, with 8 nucleotides matching TRBD2. Germline V gives CDR1 LGHDT, CDR2 YNNKEL (reference sequence). CDR3 length: 16 residues. V lost 4 bases and J lost 5; bases outside the gene matches: 10. The CDR3 nucleotides read TGTGCCAGCAGCCCCGGACTAGCCGAAAATAACAATGAGCAGTTCTTC. As protein: CASSPGLAENNNEQFF.

This clonotype was seen repeatedly, ten times or more. The J gene is TRBJ1-2, the V gene TRBV12-3 or TRBV12-4; 7 nucleotides match TRBD1. CDR3 size: 16 residues. The V segment lost 4 bases and the J segment 0 bases; nucleotides outside the gene matches: 8. DNA for the CDR3: TGTGCCAGCAGTTCTCAAACCGGGACAGCTAACTATGGCTACACCTTC. This encodes CASSSQTGTANYGYTF.

This clonotype was counted many times. V is TRBV6-6 and J is TRBJ2-5; either TRBD1 or TRBD2 may fit D (5 bases each). Germline V CDR1 and CDR2: MNHNY, SVGAGI (reference sequence). The CDR3 spans 15 residues. V lost 2 bases and J 2 bases, leaving 12 bases between the germline ends. The CDR3 region is CASSYGGSRQETQYF. As DNA, the CDR3 is TGTGCCAGCAGTTACGGGGGATCGAGGCAAGAGACCCAGTACTTC.

This clonotype was detected only a few times. V usage is TRBV7-8 and J usage is TRBJ1-4, with 8 bases lining up with TRBD1. The CDR3 contains 17 residues. Trimming removed 0 bases from V and 7 bases from J; junction bases left unmatched: 10. Per germline, CDR1 SGHVS and CDR2 FQNEAQ. This chain's CDR3 is CASSLARGQEKFEKLFF. The CDR3 region has the DNA TGTGCCAGCAGCTTAGCACGGGGACAGGAAAAGTTTGAAAAACTGTTTTTT.

This clonotype has a single count. The rearrangement links TRBV29-1 to TRBJ2-1, with D maybe TRBD1 (5 bases). CDR3 length equals 12 residues. The germline gives CDR1 SQVTM, CDR2 ANQGSEA. Trimming took off 0 bases at V and 9 bases at J, with 9 bases between the two ends. This chain's CDR3 is CSVEEGRVEQFF. CDR3 sequence (DNA): TGCAGCGTTGAAGAGGGCAGGGTTGAGCAGTTCTTC.

This clonotype came up many times. The chain employs TRBV24-1 and TRBJ2-3, with 14 bases identical to TRBD2. With V trimmed by 1 base and J by 4 bases, 3 bases remained unmatched. The CDR3 runs 17 residues. The germline V gene encodes CDR1 KGHDR and CDR2 SFDVKD. CDR3 nucleotides: TGTGCCACCAGTGATTTAGGGACTAGCGGGAGCTCAGATACGCAGTATTTT. Amino acid sequence: CATSDLGTSGSSDTQYF.

The rearrangement links TRBV7-9 to TRBJ1-2; weak D call: TRBD1 (5 bases). The CDR3 extends over 13 amino acids. Germline CDR1 SEHNR, CDR2 FQNEAQ (reference sequence). Between the trimmed V and J ends, which lost 5 bases and 8 bases, there was a span of 15 bases. In DNA form, the CDR3 reads TGTGCCAGCAGCCGGGACCCAAGGAGGGGCTACACCTTC. As protein: CASSRDPRRGYTF.

This clonotype showed up just a few times. CDR3 nucleotides: TGTGCCAGTAACGCGGGACAGCCCAATCAGCCCCAGCATTTT. It specifies CASNAGQPNQPQHF. The genes are TRBV19 and TRBJ1-5; 7 bases match TRBD1. The V and J ends lost 7 bases and 3 bases, in that order; junction bases with no gene match: 6. In germline, CDR1 is LNHDA, CDR2 SQIVND (reference sequence). There are 14 residues in the CDR3. Complete variable domain (other parts from reference TRBV19 and TRBJ1-5): DGGITQSPKYLFRKEGQNVTLSCEQNLNHDAMYWYRQDPGQGLRLIYYSQIVNDFQKGDIAEGYSVSREKKESFPLTVTSAQKNPTAFYLCASNAGQPNQPQHFGDGTRLSIL.

This clonotype was seen only a few times. The chain combines TRBV20-1 with TRBJ2-5; TRBD2 might be the D (5 bases). Germline CDR1 is DFQATT and CDR2 is SNEGSKA (reference sequence). The V and J ends lost 3 bases and 4 bases respectively, with 15 bases between them. The length of the CDR3 is 14 residues. CDR3 in amino acids: CSASLGVGSETQYF. CDR3 DNA: TGCAGTGCTAGTTTGGGAGTGGGGTCAGAGACCCAGTACTTC.

This clonotype occurred a few times. With a much larger clone just one base away, this may be a read error. The chain links TRBV20-1 to TRBJ1-5; D is ambiguous. The germline gives CDR1 DFQATT, CDR2 SNEGSKA (reference sequence). The CDR3 has 13 amino acids. In DNA, the CDR3 is TGCAGTGCTTTCGGGGATAGCGATCAGCCCCAGCATTTT. It codes for CSAFGDSDQPQHF.

Many counts were recorded for this clonotype. V usage is TRBV20-1 and J usage is TRBJ2-7; 7 bases match TRBD2. Trimming at V came to 4 bases and at J to 1 base, leaving 4 bases not matched to a gene. Germline CDR1 is DFQATT and CDR2 is SNEGSKA (reference sequence). The CDR3 runs to 13 residues. CDR3 region: CSATGLGSYEQYF. The CDR3 region has the DNA TGCAGTGCTACCGGACTAGGATCCTACGAGCAGTACTTC.

This clonotype is labeled medium-sized. V gene TRBV12-3 or TRBV12-4 combines with J gene TRBJ1-4; D is unresolved. Trimming took off 6 bases at V and 7 bases at J, with 15 bases between the two ends. The CDR3 length is 14 residues. DNA of the CDR3: TGTGCCAGCAGCAGCTTCGGTAGAGGTGAAAAACTGTTTTTT. Residues: CASSSFGRGEKLFF.